The present T cell receptor beta chain was sequenced within a study of blood T cell repertoires in COVID-19. About the study: Collection of acute and convalescent COVID-19 samples took place in the United States, Italy and Spain. PBMCs, B-cell-depleted T cells, or T cells were the source of the cDNA or gDNA that made up the material.

Per the original methods: Amplification of reference gene primers provided the estimated nucleated cell counts. Sequencing used immunoSEQ multiplex PCR; TCRdb keeps in-frame clones, though not all of them. Clone size and the V and J calls come from that table; the DNA yielded D and trimming. The data show about 130,000 clones, 60% to 85% seen once. Looked up from germline, CDR1 is SGHNT and CDR2 is YYREEE (reference sequence). Trimming took off 4 bases at V and 5 bases at J, with 4 bases between the two ends. The CDR3 has 11 residues. Sequencing was performed on peripheral blood. J is TRBJ2-1 and V is TRBV5-4, with D unresolved. The TCR comes from an elderly man with acute or convalescent COVID-19. The CDR3 sequence is CASSLNNEQFF. CDR3 in DNA: TGTGCCAGCAGCCTAAACAATGAGCAGTTCTTC. The full variable domain, completed using reference TRBV5-4 and TRBJ2-1, is ETGVTQSPTHLIKTRGQQVTLRCSSQSGHNTVSWYQQALGQGPQFIFQYYREEENGRGNFPPRFSGLQFPNYSSELNVNALELDDSALYLCASSLNNEQFFGPGTRLTVL.